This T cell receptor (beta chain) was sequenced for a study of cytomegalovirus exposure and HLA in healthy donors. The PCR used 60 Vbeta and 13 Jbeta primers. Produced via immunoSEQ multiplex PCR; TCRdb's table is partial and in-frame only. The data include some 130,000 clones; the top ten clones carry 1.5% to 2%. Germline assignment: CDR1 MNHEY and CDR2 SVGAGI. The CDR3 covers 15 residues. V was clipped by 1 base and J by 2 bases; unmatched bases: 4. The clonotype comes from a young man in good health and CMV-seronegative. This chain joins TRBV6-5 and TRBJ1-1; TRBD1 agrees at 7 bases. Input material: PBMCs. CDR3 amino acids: CASSYLGQTNTEAFF. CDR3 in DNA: TGTGCCAGCAGTTACTTGGGACAGACAAACACTGAAGCTTTCTTT.